The 20 T cell receptor beta chains below come from one sample, sequenced in a study of T cell repertoires in cytomegalovirus infection. Which antigens these TCRs recognize remains unknown. TCRdb re-called the reads through MiXCR, storing one row per CDR3 protein. The table has about 140,000 distinct CDR3 sequences, more than 25% seen once; the top ten hold roughly half. The sample consisted of CD8+ T cells from cultured PBMCs, taken from culture after CMV antigen stimulation. These receptor sequences come from a human donor in good health (CMV status not recorded). Some clones in this sample may be carry-over from other donors' samples.

A few counts support this clonotype. The rearrangement joins TRBV7-9 to TRBJ1-3; 11 nucleotides agree with TRBD1. Germline V lookup: CDR1 SEHNR, CDR2 FQNEAQ (reference sequence). V lost 4 bases and J lost 9; bases outside the gene matches: 5. CDR3 size: 14 residues. The CDR3 nucleotides are TGTGCCAGCAGCTCGGGACAGGGGGTCGGCACCATATATTTT. Protein sequence: CASSSGQGVGTIYF.

In this sample, this clonotype turned up many times. V gene TRBV27 combines with J gene TRBJ1-6; the D is unclear. Germline-derived CDR1 and CDR2 are MNHEY and SMNVEV (reference sequence). This CDR3 region has 15 residues. Trimming left V 6 bases short and J 4 bases short, with 13 bases between. Here the CDR3 reads CASSSRQAYNSPLHF. In nucleotides, the CDR3 is TGTGCCAGCAGCTCCCGGCAGGCATATAATTCACCCCTCCACTTT.

The chain combines TRBV4-1 with TRBJ2-2; 7 bases fit TRBD1. The CDR3 spans 16 residues. Germline V gene data show CDR1 as MGHRA and CDR2 as YSYEKL. The V gene end was trimmed by 3 bases and the J gene end by 4 bases; junction bases not matched to a gene: 8. The CDR3: CASSQDRQGGTGELFF. CDR3 DNA: TGCGCCAGCAGCCAGGACCGACAGGGTGGCACCGGGGAGCTGTTTTTT.

The J gene is TRBJ2-7, the V gene TRBV2; D might be TRBD1 (5 bases). Per germline, CDR1 SNHLY and CDR2 FYNNEI. V was shortened by 3 bases and J by 3 bases, with 12 bases between the two germline ends. The CDR3 runs to 14 residues. In nucleotides, the CDR3 is TGTGCCAGCAGTGATGCAGGGAAGAACTACGAGCAGTACTTC. It yields the protein CASSDAGKNYEQYF.

Turning to this clonotype: At one end, the junction sequence differs from germline, possibly due to a read error. The chain couples TRBV4-1 to TRBJ2-3; TRBD2 matches at 13 bases. Germline V gives CDR1 MGHRA, CDR2 YSYEKL. The CDR3 contains 18 residues. The CDR3 DNA follows: TGTGCCAGCAGTCGACTAGCGGGGGGTTTAGACCTCACAGATACGCAGTATTTT. It codes for CASSRLAGGLDLTDTQYF.

The chain recombines TRBV7-6 with TRBJ1-1; D uncertain. V lost 1 base to trimming and J lost 5 bases, with 8 bases between them. Germline lookup yields CDR1 SGHVS and CDR2 FNYEAQ. CDR3 length: 13 residues. The CDR3 spells CASSLVEGTEAFF. The CDR3 DNA reads as TGTGCCAGCAGCTTAGTTGAAGGGACTGAAGCTTTCTTT.

This clonotype showed up many times. This chain joins TRBV6-1 and TRBJ2-1; 7 bases are a match to TRBD2. CDR1 is MNHNS, CDR2 SASEGT, per germline. The V segment lost 7 bases and the J segment 8 bases; nucleotides outside the gene matches: 20. The CDR3 runs to 17 residues. Here the CDR3 reads CASTKIGGTSRVDEQFF. Written as DNA, the CDR3 is TGTGCCAGCACTAAGATCGGGGGGACTTCGAGGGTCGATGAGCAGTTCTTC.

This clonotype showed up just a few times. V gene TRBV28 combines with J gene TRBJ1-1; 7 bases are shared with TRBD1. Germline CDR1 is MDHEN and CDR2 is SYDVKM. V shed 3 bases and J 0 bases; nucleotides not matched to a gene: 10. The CDR3 consists of 17 residues. CDR3 nucleotide sequence: TGTGCCAGCAGTTTTCCGACAGGGTCGTCAGTGAACACTGAAGCTTTCTTT. Protein: CASSFPTGSSVNTEAFF.

DNA of the CDR3: TGTGCCAGCAAACTCCGGGTCAACTATGGCTACACCTTC. This codes for CASKLRVNYGYTF. The chain has TRBV27 and TRBJ1-2; D call uncertain. From germline, CDR1 is MNHEY and CDR2 SMNVEV (reference sequence). Trimming took off 7 bases at V and 2 bases at J, with 11 bases between the two ends. The CDR3 has 13 residues.

This chain joins TRBV11-2 and TRBJ2-3, with D perhaps TRBD1 (5 bases). Between the trimmed V and J ends, which lost 6 bases and 1 base, there was a span of 14 bases. The CDR3 runs to 15 residues. From germline, CDR1 is SGHAT and CDR2 FQNNGV. The DNA of the CDR3 is TGTGCCAGCAGGGCTCGAATGACAGGCACAGATACGCAGTATTTT. This gives the protein CASRARMTGTDTQYF.

The table lists this clonotype with a few counts. The chain joins TRBV29-1 to TRBJ1-1; D is unresolved. The V gene's germline CDR1 is SQVTM and CDR2 ANQGSEA. The length of the CDR3 is 13 residues. The ends were cut back, 0 bases at V and 1 base at J, with 6 bases in the middle. Here the CDR3 DNA reads TGCAGCGTTGAAGATCCAAAGAACACTGAAGCTTTCTTT. This gives the protein CSVEDPKNTEAFF.

The table lists this clonotype with a few counts. The rearrangement uses TRBV7-2 and TRBJ2-2; no reliable D call. CDR1 and CDR2 (germline): SGHTA, FQGNSA. V was trimmed by 5 bases and J by 0 bases, leaving 7 bases between them. The CDR3 sequence is 14 residues long. Written as DNA, the CDR3 is TGTGCCAGCAGCCCGTCCCCGAACACCGGGGAGCTGTTTTTT. Its protein product is CASSPSPNTGELFF.

This clonotype was detected only a few times. The chain carries TRBV9 and TRBJ2-2; weak D call: TRBD1 (5 bases). Germline CDR1 reads SGDLS; CDR2 reads YYNGEE. The CDR3 totals 15 residues. With 2 bases removed from V and 0 bases from J, the gap between germline ends came to 8 bases. The CDR3 loop is CASSVSGSNTGELFF. For the CDR3, the DNA is TGTGCCAGCAGCGTTTCAGGGTCGAACACCGGGGAGCTGTTTTTT.

This chain connects TRBV6-1 to TRBJ1-1; D is uncertain. The ends were cut back, 5 bases at V and 1 base at J, with 11 bases in the middle. Germline V gives CDR1 MNHNS, CDR2 SASEGT. The CDR3 is made up of 14 amino acids. The CDR3 DNA reads as TGTGCCAGCAGTCGACAAAGCCAGAACACTGAAGCTTTCTTT. It encodes CASSRQSQNTEAFF.

In its sample, this clonotype was seen a few times. CDR3 protein: CASSLRVREAFF. The CDR3 nucleotides read TGTGCCAGCAGTCTTAGGGTGAGAGAAGCTTTCTTT. The chain employs TRBV12-3 or TRBV12-4 and TRBJ1-1; D unclear. Trimming shortened V by 5 bases and J by 8 bases, and 12 bases separated the two germline ends. This CDR3 has 12 amino acids.

The V and J genes are TRBV24-1 and TRBJ2-5; TRBD2 is a possible D gene (6 bases). Germline lookup yields CDR1 KGHDR and CDR2 SFDVKD. The CDR3 totals 14 residues. V lost 4 bases and J lost 3, with 11 bases in between. The CDR3 DNA reads TGTGCCACCAGTGACTCGACGGGGGAAGAGACCCAGTACTTC. Translation gives CATSDSTGEETQYF.

Many counts were recorded for this clonotype. This chain links TRBV6-5 with TRBJ2-7; possible D gene TRBD2, 5 bases. Trimming took off 5 bases at V and 9 bases at J, with 23 bases between the two ends. Germline-derived CDR1 and CDR2 are MNHEY and SVGAGI. The CDR3 has 15 amino acids. The CDR3 spells CASSLLPGDGLRQYF. CDR3 DNA sequence: TGTGCCAGCAGTCTACTTCCCGGAGACGGACTGAGGCAGTACTTC.

V is TRBV20-1 and J is TRBJ2-2, with 7 bases aligning to TRBD1. V shed 3 bases and J 5 bases; nucleotides not matched to a gene: 12. This CDR3 is built from 16 residues. Germline CDR1 reads DFQATT; CDR2 reads SNEGSKA (reference sequence). The CDR3 bases are TGCAGTGCTAGGGGAAGTGACAGGGTTTTGACCGGGGAGCTGTTTTTT. Residues: CSARGSDRVLTGELFF.

V and J are TRBV5-6 and TRBJ2-5; D may be TRBD1 (6 bases). Trimming took 0 bases from V and 3 from J, leaving 9 bases between them. Germline V lookup: CDR1 SGHDT, CDR2 YYEEEE. The CDR3 covers 14 residues. CDR3 in amino acids: CASSLAYREETQYF. Here the CDR3 DNA reads TGTGCCAGCAGCTTGGCTTACAGGGAAGAGACCCAGTACTTC.

The rearrangement uses TRBV5-1 and TRBJ2-2; the match to TRBD1 covers 7 bases. The V and J ends lost 0 bases and 5 bases, in that order; junction bases with no gene match: 7. This CDR3 comprises 16 residues. Germline CDR1 is SGHRS and CDR2 is YFSETQ. The CDR3 loop is CASSLGQGLVTGELFF. CDR3 in DNA: TGCGCCAGCAGCTTGGGACAGGGCTTGGTGACCGGGGAGCTGTTTTTT. The full variable domain, rest sourced from reference TRBV5-1 and TRBJ2-2, is KAGVTQTPRYLIKTRGQQVTLSCSPISGHRSVSWYQQTPGQGLQFLFEYFSETQRNKGNFPGRFSGRQFSNSRSEMNVSTLELGDSALYLCASSLGQGLVTGELFFGEGSRLTVL.